This T cell receptor beta chain is drawn from a study of neoadjuvant anti-PD-1 for oral cavity cancer (dated by TCRdb to the early 2020s). For the wider study: Patients mostly received three to four biweekly doses of nivolumab at 3 mg/kg before curative-intent surgical resection. A fourth nivolumab dose was given around day 43 to patients without progression, and definitive surgical resection was performed in those patients on days 50-56. Under RECIST 1.1, a patient counted as a responder if showing complete response, partial response or stable disease, and as a non-responder if showing progression. There were 12 patients in the parent correlative cohort, and the response rate was less than 40%. What the research found in general, with its limitations: After neoadjuvant nivolumab, significantly higher T cell clonality (Gini index) was found within PBMCs in non-responders than in responders. A higher pretreatment blood Treg/Th17 ratio correlated with both higher pretreatment blood TCRbeta clonality and lower post-treatment tumor TCRbeta clonality. TCR analyses included only three patients per response group, and the authors called for larger cohorts for validation.

Read against the paper, the sample's time point label means: after neoadjuvant nivolumab, at surgical resection. Patients were newly diagnosed with stage II-IVA oral cavity squamous cell carcinoma and had received no prior systemic or radiation treatment. The cohort was composed of patients with HPV-negative, locally advanced oral cavity squamous cell carcinoma. No culture maintenance or expansion was done, as the peripheral blood mononuclear cells went straight to analysis. The samples were drawn from a longitudinal correlative study tied to a single-arm phase II trial testing neoadjuvant nivolumab in oral cavity squamous cell carcinoma. Genomic DNA-based TCRbeta sequencing was performed on subject-matched pre- and post-treatment PBMCs and tumors from three responders and three non-responders. Peripheral blood mononuclear cells were collected before nivolumab treatment and again after treatment, at the time of surgery. The Maxwell RSC DNA from Cells kit was used to extract genomic DNA from PBMCs.

This clone has just a few counts. Its target antigen remains unknown. Base qualities are missing; no much larger clone stands one base away. The germline ends are 8 bases apart after V is trimmed by 3 bases and J by 0 bases. The cysteine opens and the phenylalanine closes a CDR3 of 15 amino acids. Just CDR3 DNA is preserved here, 45 bases in frame from base 1. The germline V gene gives CDR1 as SGHTA and CDR2 as FQGTGA. For deep sequencing, each PBMC sample was run in six replicates, with libraries mostly built from 400 to 550 ng of input genomic DNA. TCRbeta libraries were prepared with the immunoSEQ hsTCRbeta kit according to the manufacturer's instructions. Sequencing of the completed libraries took place using an Illumina NovaSeq 6000 S4 flow cell after they had been pooled to roughly 2.8 nM. The paper's processing steps were these. The immunoSEQ Analyzer was used for raw data preprocessing and quality control. The analysis was limited to productive rearrangements, and each clonotype was defined by a unique CDR3 amino acid sequence. Using the R package tcR, the researchers computed the Gini-Simpson index as their estimate of repertoire clonality. Gini indices were compared with Student's t test, and associations with tumor size change were assessed by Pearson correlation. TCRdb re-hosts the immuneACCESS table, in-frame sequences only. Its copies lack some clones; in the studies checked, an unresolved V gene accounts for under half of them, and the cause for the rest is not known. That table supplies the V and J calls and clone size; D and trimming were determined from the DNA. In this sample the table shows approximately 15,000 clones, about 70% of which occur a single time. The ten most abundant clones make up 2% to 3% of the sample.

The material sequenced was PBMCs, taken after nivolumab (anti-PD-1) treatment. The chain employs TRBV7-3 and TRBJ2-2; the D gene assignment is ambiguous. The source is a person aged 35-79 years with oral cavity squamous cell carcinoma. The CDR3 reads CASSLGRSNTGELFF. In nucleotide form, the sequence is TGTGCCAGCAGCTTGGGCAGGTCGAACACCGGGGAGCTGTTTTTT.